This T cell receptor (beta chain) was sequenced in a study of cytomegalovirus exposure and HLA in healthy donors listed by TCRdb under 2017. Turning to the overall study: According to an earlier analysis of several hundred of the donors, about 179 million T cells yielded 117 million unique TCR beta sequences and about 300 Gb of sequence data. In a later genetic analysis, genome-wide SNP genotypes for 398 of the 666 donors were used, and that subset was treated as a discovery cohort. In an earlier analysis of a few hundred of the donors, high-throughput TCR beta sequencing was used to judge whether each TCR beta V gene segment behaved as functional or pseudogenic. Alongside the repertoire data, information on donor age, sex, ethnicity and CMV serostatus was compiled. Class I and class II HLA loci were covered by the typing at four-digit resolution. Every discovery cohort repertoire had been produced on one sequencing platform. Four to six DR-DQ haplotypes were handled as single units for association and clustering because linkage in the cohort was strong. Among some 410 genotyped donors of the cohort, an average of roughly 230,000 unique TCR beta nucleotide sequences was sequenced per donor, of which approximately 19% were non-productive. The T cell repertoires of 550 to 850 subjects were profiled by immunosequencing and related to cytomegalovirus serostatus. The number of donors typed differed by locus, with about 629-630 for A, B, C, DRB1 and DQB1, about 500 for DQA1, nearly 610 for DPA1, and 472 for DPB1. To study patterns of TCR occurrence, a later analysis re-analyzed previously published TCR beta repertoires from 550 to 800 donors and added high-resolution HLA genotyping. The study combined high-throughput TCR immunosequencing, statistical association of individual TCRs with disease status, and machine learning to predict cytomegalovirus infection status. The study aimed to test whether cataloging public T cell receptors could reveal signatures of past pathogen exposure. An early release covering approximately 600 HLA-typed donors comprised approximately 300 gigabases of sequencing data and some 79 million unique TCR sequences. Of the approximately 400 genotyped donors, roughly 80% fell in the genetic ancestry cluster associated with self-reported Caucasian donors. The later analysis used no new phenotypic data to find candidate immune exposures, relying instead on TCR beta sequences and their occurrence across donors. Besides the first cohort of hundreds of subjects, a separate validation cohort made up of 120 different subjects was used.

With regard to this clone: Its antigen specificity is not known. Qualities for individual bases were not recorded, and no much larger clone is one base off. This sample also contains other DNA sequences that code for the same CDR3.

To prepare the library, the immunoSEQ multiplex PCR assay was applied. For the multiplex PCR, a mixture combining 60 forward primers for TCR Vbeta segments and 13 reverse primers for TCR Jbeta segments was used. A multiplex PCR assay on genomic DNA amplified the CDR3 region of rearranged TCR beta genes. On the Illumina HiSeq System, the amplified TCR beta libraries were sequenced as 87-base-pair reads. On the authors' methods: In a later analysis, tens of millions of unique TCR beta chains were counted across the roughly 670 repertoires, and roughly 10 million of these chains were shared by at least two donors. Raw reads were error-corrected and collapsed into unique sequences with a nearest-neighbor algorithm that merged closely related sequences to remove PCR and sequencing errors. Alignment of CDR3 sequences to IMGT reference sequences was used to assign V, D and J gene segments. Each retained sequence needed at least a six-nucleotide match to both a V gene segment and a J gene segment. Rearrangements were classified as productive when the CDR3 lacked stop codons and remained in frame with V and J, and all other rearrangements were classified as non-productive. Following IMGT convention, CDR3 was defined as the stretch from the second conserved V-encoded cysteine up to the conserved J-encoded phenylalanine. In an earlier analysis of roughly 580 of the donors, sequences lacking an unambiguous match to a single V gene segment were excluded. An earlier analysis of some 500 of the donors classified V segments as functional when productive rearrangements were above 56.7% and as segregating when the standard deviation between donors was above 5%. To diagnose cytomegalovirus status from the catalog of TCR beta chain sequences, a statistical classification framework was built. A later analysis assigned V and J genes by comparing TCR nucleotide sequences with IMGT/GENE-DB human TR gene sequences. A later analysis assigned CDR3 sequences and most-parsimonious VDJ recombination scenarios with the TCRdist pipeline. In a later analysis, every TCR beta chain was defined by the combination of its CDR3 amino acid sequence and its V-gene family, and reads without a unique V-gene family were dropped. To address suspected cross-contamination and a sequencing artifact, a later analysis removed roughly 580 highly shared, low-generation-probability nucleotide sequences. In a later analysis, a clonal expansion index was calculated for each public chain from normalized within-repertoire ranks of inferred template counts. In a later analysis, generation probabilities were computed with a VDJ recombination model fitted to out-of-frame rearrangements, and the resulting probabilities were checked against IGoR. In a later analysis, hypergeometric tests were used to score TCR-TCR, TCR-HLA and TCR-CMV co-occurrence, with a repertoire-size bias correction applied to TCR pairs. To estimate false discovery rates, a later analysis permuted the HLA or CMV assignments 20 times. In a later analysis, co-occurring TCRs were grouped using DBSCAN, with TCRdist sequence similarity added in when clustering inside HLA-allele-positive subsets. For co-occurrence clustering, repertoires with fewer than 30,000 or more than 120,000 public chains were excluded, along with about five repertoires with anomalous nucleotide sharing. Drawn from immuneACCESS, this table holds only the in-frame rearrangements with V and J called that TCRdb kept. Clones are partly lost; checked studies trace under half to an unresolved V gene and leave the rest unexplained. The V and J calls and the clone size are those of that table, but D and trimming were determined from the DNA. In all, the sample holds 100,000 to 150,000 clones, and approximately 80% of those were seen once. In total, the top ten clones hold roughly 3% of the sample.

Here is what the overall study found, with its caveats: Roughly uniform sequencing depth across donors was assumed in presence/absence analyses, although this assumption may not hold. Only TCR beta chains were sequenced in this cohort, and the absence of alpha or paired-chain data limited detectable features. In an earlier analysis of roughly 500 of the donors, most TCR beta V segments appeared in productive rearrangements about 87% or about 30% of the time, broadly matching IMGT annotations. An association between a missense DCLRE1C variant and V-gene and J-gene trimming of TCR beta chains was found in a later genetic analysis and replicated in an independent cohort. The study gave a list of about 170 TCR beta chains associated with cytomegalovirus. Assigning TCR associations to individual alleles was difficult when HLA alleles, especially DR and DQ, strongly co-occurred. While some public TCRs were present in many individuals, most TCR sequences turned up only very rarely across donors. In a later analysis, the rate of TCR association differed among HLA loci, with DRB1 alleles having the most associated TCRs and HLA-C alleles having the fewest. A later analysis associated about 17,000 TCR beta sequences with specific HLA alleles at a false discovery rate of 0.05. Three of the identified cytomegalovirus-associated TCR beta chains were confirmed in vitro to be specific for cytomegalovirus antigens. According to the authors, the approach could potentially be generalized to other disease states and immunological phenotypes. According to a later genetic analysis, donors in an Asian-associated ancestry cluster had fewer N-insertions in productive TCRs than the approximately 630-donor mean. In a later analysis, HLA-associated TCR beta chains were found to be more clonally expanded and to have lower generation probabilities than equally common non-associated chains. The sequencing pipeline was judged likely to have produced a cluster of highly shared sequence variants as a technical artifact. Most CMV-associated TCR beta chains appeared to be HLA-restricted in a later analysis, and the HLA associations seemed to be driven largely by CMV exposure. Correlated functional status among segregating V segments might reflect linkage disequilibrium, but an unknown experimental factor could not be ruled out. The earlier analysis of nearly 600 of the donors excluded seventeen rarely observed V segments, including chromosome 9 orphons, because counts were too low. A further reported finding was that TCR beta sequences accurately predicted the HLA-A and HLA-B alleles for most subjects in the first cohort. In both the original and validation cohorts, the classifier was reported to diagnose cytomegalovirus status with high specificity and sensitivity. Because HLA typing was unavailable for some donors at each locus, only the typed subset was used in association tests. Because the 87-base-pair reads could not distinguish some IMGT-functional V segments, including TRBV6-2 and TRBV6-3, those segments were excluded. A later analysis reported that several top co-occurrence clusters appeared linked to parvovirus B19, influenza, CMV and Epstein-Barr virus. CMV serostatus was the only immune exposure information available for the cohort.

In total, approximately 700 healthy bone marrow donors made up the cohort. Cohort members were all nominally healthy when sampled, although unrecorded immune exposures were likely present. The donor was CMV seronegative and belonged to the group of more than 300 seronegative cohort members. Each donor provided a peripheral blood sample, and peripheral blood mononuclear cells were used for TCR beta sequencing. The Qiagen DNeasy Blood Extraction Kit was used to extract genomic DNA from the blood cell samples. V drops 0 bases and J drops 1 base, leaving 6 bases in between. The germline V gene (reference sequence) gives CDR1 as GTSNPN and CDR2 as SVGIG. The CDR3, cysteine through phenylalanine, is 13 amino acids long. CDR3 DNA only is kept here, 39 bases in frame from base 1.

Input material: PBMCs. The rearrangement combines TRBV30 with TRBJ1-1, with the D segment identity uncertain. The TCR originated in a man aged 45-65 years in good health and CMV-seronegative. The CDR3 in this case is CAWSVGGNTEAFF. The sequenced DNA is TGTGCCTGGAGTGTAGGCGGGAACACTGAAGCTTTCTTT.